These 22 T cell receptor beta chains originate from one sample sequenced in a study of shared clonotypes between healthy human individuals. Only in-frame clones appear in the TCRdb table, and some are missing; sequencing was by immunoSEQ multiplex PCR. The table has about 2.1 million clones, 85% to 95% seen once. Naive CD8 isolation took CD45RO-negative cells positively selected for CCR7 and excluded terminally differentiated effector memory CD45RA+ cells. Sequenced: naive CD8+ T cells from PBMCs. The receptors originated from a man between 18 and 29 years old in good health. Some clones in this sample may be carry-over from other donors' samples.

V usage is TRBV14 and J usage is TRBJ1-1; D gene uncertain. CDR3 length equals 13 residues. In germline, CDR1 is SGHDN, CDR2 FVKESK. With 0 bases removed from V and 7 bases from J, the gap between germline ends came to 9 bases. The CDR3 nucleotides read TGTGCCAGCAGCCAAGATCGGGCGATTGAAGCTTTCTTT. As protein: CASSQDRAIEAFF.

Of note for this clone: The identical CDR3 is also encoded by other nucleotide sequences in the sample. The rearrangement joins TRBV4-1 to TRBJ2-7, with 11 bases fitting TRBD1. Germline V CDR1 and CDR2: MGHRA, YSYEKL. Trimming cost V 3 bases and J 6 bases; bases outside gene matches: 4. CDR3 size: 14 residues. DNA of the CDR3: TGCGCCAGCAGCCAGGGACAGGGGGTCGGCGAGCAGTACTTC. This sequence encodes CASSQGQGVGEQYF.

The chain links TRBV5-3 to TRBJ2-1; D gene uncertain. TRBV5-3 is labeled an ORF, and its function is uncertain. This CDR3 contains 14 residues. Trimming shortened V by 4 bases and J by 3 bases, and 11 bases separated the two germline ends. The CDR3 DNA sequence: TGTGCCAGAAGCCCCATGGCGGACTACAATGAGCAGTTCTTC. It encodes CARSPMADYNEQFF.

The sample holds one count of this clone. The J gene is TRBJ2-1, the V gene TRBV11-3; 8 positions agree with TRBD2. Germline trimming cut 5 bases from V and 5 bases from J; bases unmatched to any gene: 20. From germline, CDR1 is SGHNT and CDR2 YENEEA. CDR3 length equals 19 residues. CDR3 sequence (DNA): TGTGCCAGCAGCCAGAGCGGGGTAGCGGGGTCCGGGTGGAACAATGAGCAGTTCTTC. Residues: CASSQSGVAGSGWNNEQFF.

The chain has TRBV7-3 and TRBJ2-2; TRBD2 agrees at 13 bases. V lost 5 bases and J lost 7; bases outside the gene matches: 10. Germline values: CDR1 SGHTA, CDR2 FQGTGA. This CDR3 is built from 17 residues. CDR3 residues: CASSPVGLAGDGGELFF. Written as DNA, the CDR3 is TGTGCCAGCAGCCCCGTCGGACTAGCGGGGGACGGCGGGGAGCTGTTTTTT.

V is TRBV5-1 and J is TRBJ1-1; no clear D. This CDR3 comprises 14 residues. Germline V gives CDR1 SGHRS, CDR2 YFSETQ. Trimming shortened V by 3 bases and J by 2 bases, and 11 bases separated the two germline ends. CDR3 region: CASSSYRANTEAFF. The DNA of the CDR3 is TGCGCCAGCAGCTCATACCGGGCCAACACTGAAGCTTTCTTT.

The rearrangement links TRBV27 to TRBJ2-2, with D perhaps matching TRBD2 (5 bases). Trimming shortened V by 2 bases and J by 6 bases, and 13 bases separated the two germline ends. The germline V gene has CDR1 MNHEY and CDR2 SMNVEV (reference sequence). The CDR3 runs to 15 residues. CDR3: CASSLSGRLAGELFF. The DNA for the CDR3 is TGTGCCAGCAGTTTAAGTGGGAGACTGGCCGGGGAGCTGTTTTTT.

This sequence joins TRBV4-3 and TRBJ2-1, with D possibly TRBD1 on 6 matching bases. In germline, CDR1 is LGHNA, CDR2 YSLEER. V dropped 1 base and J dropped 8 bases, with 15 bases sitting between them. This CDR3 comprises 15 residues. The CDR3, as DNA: TGCGCCAGCAGCCAAGGTTGGGGGCATATGGATGAGCAGTTCTTC. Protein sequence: CASSQGWGHMDEQFF.

CDR3 nucleotides: TGTGCCAGCAGTCCACTCAGGGGGCACACAGATACGCAGTATTTT. Residues: CASSPLRGHTDTQYF. This chain joins TRBV27 and TRBJ2-3, with TRBD1 matching 8 bases. V was clipped by 5 bases and J by 2 bases; unmatched bases: 6. The CDR3 has 15 residues. The germline CDR1 and CDR2 sequences are MNHEY and SMNVEV (reference sequence).

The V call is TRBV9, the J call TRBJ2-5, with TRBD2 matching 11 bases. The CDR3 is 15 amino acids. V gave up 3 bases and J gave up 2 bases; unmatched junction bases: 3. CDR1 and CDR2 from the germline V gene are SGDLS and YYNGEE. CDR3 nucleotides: TGTGCCAGCAGCGAGGGGACTAGCGGACAAGAGACCCAGTACTTC. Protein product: CASSEGTSGQETQYF.

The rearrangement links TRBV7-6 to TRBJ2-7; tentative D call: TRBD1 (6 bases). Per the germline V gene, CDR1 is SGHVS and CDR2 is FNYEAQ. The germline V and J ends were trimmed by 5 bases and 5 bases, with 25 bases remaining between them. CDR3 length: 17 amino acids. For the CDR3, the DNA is TGTGCCAGCAGCCCCTCCCCCTACAGGGCAGCCGGCAACGAGCAGTACTTC. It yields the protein CASSPSPYRAAGNEQYF.

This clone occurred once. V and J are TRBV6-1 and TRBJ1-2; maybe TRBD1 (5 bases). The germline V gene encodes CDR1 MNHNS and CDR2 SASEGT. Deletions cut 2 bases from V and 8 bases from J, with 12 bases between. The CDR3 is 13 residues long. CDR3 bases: TGTGCCAGCAGTGAAAACAGGTCGAGGGGCTACACCTTC. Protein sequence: CASSENRSRGYTF.

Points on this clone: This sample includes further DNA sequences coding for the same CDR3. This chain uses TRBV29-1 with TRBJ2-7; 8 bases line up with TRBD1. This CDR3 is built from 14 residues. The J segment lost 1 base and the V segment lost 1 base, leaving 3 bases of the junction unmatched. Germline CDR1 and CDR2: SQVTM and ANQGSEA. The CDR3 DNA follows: TGCAGCGTTGAAGGCGACAGGGGATCCTACGAGCAGTACTTC. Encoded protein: CSVEGDRGSYEQYF.

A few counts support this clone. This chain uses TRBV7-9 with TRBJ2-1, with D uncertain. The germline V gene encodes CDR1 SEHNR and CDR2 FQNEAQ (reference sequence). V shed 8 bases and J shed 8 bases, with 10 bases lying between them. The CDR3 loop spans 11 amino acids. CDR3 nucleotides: TGTGCCAGCGCCCCTTGGGATGAGCAGTTCTTC. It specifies CASAPWDEQFF.

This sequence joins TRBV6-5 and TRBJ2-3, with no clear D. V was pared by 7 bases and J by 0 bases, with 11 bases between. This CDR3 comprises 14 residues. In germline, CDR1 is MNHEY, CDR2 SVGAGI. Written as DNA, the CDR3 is TGTGCCAGCACCCGGATAGAAAGCACAGATACGCAGTATTTT. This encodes CASTRIESTDTQYF.

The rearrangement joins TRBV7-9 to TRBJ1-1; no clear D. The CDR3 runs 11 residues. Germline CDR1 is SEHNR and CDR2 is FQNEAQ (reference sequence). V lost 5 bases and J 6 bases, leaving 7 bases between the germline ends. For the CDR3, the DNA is TGTGCCAGCAGCCCAAACCCTGAAGCTTTCTTT. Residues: CASSPNPEAFF.

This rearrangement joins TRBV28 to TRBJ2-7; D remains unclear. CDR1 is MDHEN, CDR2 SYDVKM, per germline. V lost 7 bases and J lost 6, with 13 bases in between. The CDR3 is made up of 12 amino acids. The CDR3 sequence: CASNLSGVEQYF. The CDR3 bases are TGTGCCAGCAACCTAAGTGGGGTCGAGCAGTACTTC.

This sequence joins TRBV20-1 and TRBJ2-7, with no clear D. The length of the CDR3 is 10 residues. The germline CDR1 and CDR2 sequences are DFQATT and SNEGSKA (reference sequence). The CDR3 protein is CSANDNEQYF. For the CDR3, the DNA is TGCAGCGCCAATGATAACGAGCAGTACTTC.

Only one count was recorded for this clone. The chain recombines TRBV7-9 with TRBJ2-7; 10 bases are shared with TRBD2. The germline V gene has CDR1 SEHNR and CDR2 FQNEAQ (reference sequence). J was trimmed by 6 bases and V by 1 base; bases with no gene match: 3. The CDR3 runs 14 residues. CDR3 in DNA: TGTGCCAGCAGCTTAGTTACTAGCGGGGCCGAGCAGTACTTC. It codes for CASSLVTSGAEQYF.

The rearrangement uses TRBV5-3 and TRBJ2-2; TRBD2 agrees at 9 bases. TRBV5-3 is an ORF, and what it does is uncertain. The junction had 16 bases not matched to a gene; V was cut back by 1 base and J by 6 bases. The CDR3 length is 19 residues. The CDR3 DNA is TGTGCCAGAAGCTTGTATCTAGCGGGATGCCGTAAAGGGGCCGGGGAGCTGTTTTTT. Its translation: CARSLYLAGCRKGAGELFF.

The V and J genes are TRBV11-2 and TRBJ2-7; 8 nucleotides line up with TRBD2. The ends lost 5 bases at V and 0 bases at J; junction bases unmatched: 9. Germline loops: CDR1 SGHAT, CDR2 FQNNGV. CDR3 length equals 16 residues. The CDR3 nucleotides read TGTGCCAGCAGCCTACACCCCGGGACTAGCTCCTACGAGCAGTACTTC. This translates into CASSLHPGTSSYEQYF.

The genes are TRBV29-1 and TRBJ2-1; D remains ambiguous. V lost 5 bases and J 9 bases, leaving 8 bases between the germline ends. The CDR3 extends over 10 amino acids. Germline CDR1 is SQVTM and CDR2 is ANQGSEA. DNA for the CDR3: TGCAGCGTTATATTTGGTGAGCAGTTCTTC. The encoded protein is CSVIFGEQFF.